This TCR beta chain was captured by sequencing in a study of cytomegalovirus exposure and HLA in healthy donors. Whole-study results and caveats: A later analysis showed that HLA-associated TCR beta chains had undergone more clonal expansion than equally common others. Later genetic work tied a missense DCLRE1C variant to beta-chain V and J trimming.

V shed 3 bases and J shed 6 bases, with 13 bases lying between them. Germline V gene lookup returns CDR1 SGHNT and CDR2 YYREEE (reference sequence). The CDR3 has 13 amino acids. This clone was observed a few times. As yet, its antigen is unknown. PCR used 60 Vbeta primers and 13 Jbeta primers. Produced via immunoSEQ multiplex PCR; TCRdb's table is partial and in-frame only. This sample has around 130,000 clones, with just over 70% found just once. V gene TRBV5-4 combines with J gene TRBJ2-7; the D gene is possibly TRBD2 (6 bases). This sequence was found in a woman in her sixties in good health and CMV-seropositive. The sequenced material came from PBMCs. The CDR3 loop reads CASSSARGLEQYF. In nucleotides, the CDR3 is TGTGCCAGCAGCTCCGCGCGGGGACTCGAGCAGTACTTC.